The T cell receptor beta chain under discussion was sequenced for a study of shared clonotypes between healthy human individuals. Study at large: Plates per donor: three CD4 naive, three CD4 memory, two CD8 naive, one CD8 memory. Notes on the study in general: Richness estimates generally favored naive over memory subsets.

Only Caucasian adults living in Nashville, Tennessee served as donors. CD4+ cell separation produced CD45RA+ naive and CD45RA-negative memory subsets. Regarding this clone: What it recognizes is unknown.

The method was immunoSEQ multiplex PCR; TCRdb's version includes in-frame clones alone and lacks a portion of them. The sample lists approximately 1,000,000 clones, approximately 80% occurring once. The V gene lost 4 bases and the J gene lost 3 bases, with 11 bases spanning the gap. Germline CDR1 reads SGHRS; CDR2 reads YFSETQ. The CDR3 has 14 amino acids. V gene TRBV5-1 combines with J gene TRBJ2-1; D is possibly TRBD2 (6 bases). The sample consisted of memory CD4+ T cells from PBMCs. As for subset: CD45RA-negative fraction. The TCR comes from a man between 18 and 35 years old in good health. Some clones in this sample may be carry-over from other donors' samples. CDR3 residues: CASSPSEYYNEQFF. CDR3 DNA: TGCGCCAGCAGCCCTAGCGAATACTACAATGAGCAGTTCTTC.